A single sample is the source of the 15 T cell receptor beta chains below, sequenced in a study of shared clonotypes between healthy human individuals. TCRdb's copy holds only in-frame clones and misses some; the assay was immunoSEQ multiplex PCR. The data contain around 2,000,000 clones, about 95% of them seen just once; the ten biggest clones take up about 1.1%. Only CD45RO-negative cells positively selected for CCR7 counted as naive CD8 cells, so terminally differentiated effector memory CD45RA+ cells were excluded. The sample comprised naive CD8+ T cells sorted from blood. Every receptor here comes from a young man in good health.

The chain uses TRBV29-1 and TRBJ2-1; 7 nucleotides align to TRBD2. With 2 bases clipped from V and 5 bases from J, the junction kept 15 bases outside the gene matches. CDR1 is SQVTM, CDR2 ANQGSEA, per germline. The CDR3 runs to 17 residues. The CDR3 reads CSVESRTRGGGHNEQFF. The DNA of the CDR3 is TGCAGCGTTGAATCGCGGACTAGGGGTGGCGGGCACAATGAGCAGTTCTTC.

V gene TRBV7-9 combines with J gene TRBJ1-2; 7 bases map to TRBD1. The CDR3 length is 13 residues. Per germline, CDR1 SEHNR and CDR2 FQNEAQ (reference sequence). After removal of 2 bases from V and 7 bases from J, the junction contained 4 bases not matched to a gene. The CDR3 sequence: CASSLQGEVGYTF. The CDR3 bases are TGTGCCAGCAGCTTACAGGGGGAGGTTGGCTACACCTTC.

The genes are TRBV13 and TRBJ2-1; D possibly corresponds to TRBD2 (6 bases). This CDR3 spans 15 amino acids. V lost 3 bases to trimming and J lost 7 bases, with 16 bases between them. CDR1 is PRHDT, CDR2 FYEKMQ, per germline (reference sequence). The CDR3 sequence is CASSFSSGSGNEQFF. The CDR3 bases are TGTGCCAGCAGCTTCTCCAGCGGGTCCGGGAATGAGCAGTTCTTC.

The rearrangement links TRBV30 to TRBJ2-7, with 13 bases that match TRBD2. Germline trimming cut 5 bases from V and 4 bases from J; bases unmatched to any gene: 5. The CDR3 length is 14 residues. Germline V gene sequence: CDR1 GTSNPN, CDR2 SVGIG (reference sequence). The CDR3 loop reads CAWCPGLAGYEQYF. CDR3 DNA sequence: TGTGCCTGGTGTCCGGGACTAGCGGGATACGAGCAGTACTTC. The whole variable domain, remainder taken from reference TRBV30 and TRBJ2-7, is SQTIHQWPATLVQPVGSPLSLECTVEGTSNPNLYWYRQAAGRGLQLLFYSVGIGQISSEVPQNLSASRPQDRQFILSSKKLLLSDSGFYLCAWCPGLAGYEQYFGPGTRLTVT.

The J gene is TRBJ1-2, the V gene TRBV19, with D unclear. The V and J ends lost 0 bases and 4 bases respectively, with 12 bases between them. The CDR3 loop spans 15 amino acids. Germline assignment: CDR1 LNHDA and CDR2 SQIVND (reference sequence). This chain's CDR3 is CASSIEEGLAYGYTF. The CDR3 bases are TGTGCCAGTAGTATAGAGGAGGGTTTGGCCTATGGCTACACCTTC.

The chain is built from TRBV2 and TRBJ2-7, with D hard to call. Germline V CDR1 and CDR2: SNHLY, FYNNEI. V gave up 6 bases and J gave up 0 bases, with 3 bases separating them. This CDR3 has 11 amino acids. CDR3 sequence: CASRISYEQYF. The CDR3 DNA follows: TGTGCCAGCAGGATCTCCTACGAGCAGTACTTC.

V usage is TRBV4-3 and J usage is TRBJ2-7; D remains unclear. CDR1 and CDR2 from the germline V gene are LGHNA and YSLEER. Trimming left V 4 bases short and J 1 base short, with 11 bases between. The CDR3 has 14 residues. CDR3 coding DNA: TGCGCCAGCAGCCCGGGCCTACTTTCCTACGAGCAGTACTTC. Protein product: CASSPGLLSYEQYF.

This chain links TRBV6-5 with TRBJ1-1; the D is unclear. The V gene lost 2 bases and the J gene lost 7 bases, with 14 bases spanning the gap. Germline V lookup: CDR1 MNHEY, CDR2 SVGAGI. This CDR3 is 14 amino acids long. The CDR3 reads CASSYGVEGLEAFF. CDR3 coding DNA: TGTGCCAGCAGTTACGGGGTGGAGGGCCTTGAAGCTTTCTTT.

This sequence joins TRBV10-3 and TRBJ1-4; D is undetermined. Germline lookup yields CDR1 ENHRY and CDR2 SYGVKD. CDR3 length: 14 residues. V gave up 3 bases and J gave up 5 bases, with 10 bases separating them. The CDR3 protein is CAISDDIGNEKLFF. DNA of the CDR3: TGTGCCATCAGTGATGATATAGGGAATGAAAAACTGTTTTTT.

The chain links TRBV25-1 to TRBJ2-2, with D perhaps TRBD1 (6 bases). CDR1 is MGHDK and CDR2 is SYGVNS in the germline V gene. The CDR3 runs to 15 residues. V gave up 1 base and J gave up 5 bases, with 11 bases separating them. CDR3 sequence (DNA): TGTGCCAGCAGTGAATCACAGGGAAGTACCGGGGAGCTGTTTTTT. Its translation is CASSESQGSTGELFF.

This sequence joins TRBV27 and TRBJ2-1; 8 nucleotides align to TRBD2. Germline CDR1 reads MNHEY; CDR2 reads SMNVEV (reference sequence). The CDR3 contains 16 residues. V lost 5 bases and J lost 2; bases outside the gene matches: 8. The CDR3 DNA follows: TGTGCCAGCAGTCCCGATACTAGCGGAACCTACAATGAGCAGTTCTTC. Translation gives CASSPDTSGTYNEQFF.

J is TRBJ2-2 and V is TRBV4-3; 8 bases match TRBD2. The CDR3 contains 16 residues. CDR1 and CDR2 (germline): LGHNA, YSLEER. J was trimmed by 4 bases and V by 1 base; bases with no gene match: 5. CDR3 DNA sequence: TGCGCCAGCAGCCAAGCAGCAGCGGGAGTCACCGGGGAGCTGTTTTTT. Amino acid sequence: CASSQAAAGVTGELFF.

The chain employs TRBV6-6 and TRBJ2-7, with D unclear. The CDR3 spans 15 residues. With 2 bases removed from V and 0 bases from J, the gap between germline ends came to 11 bases. Germline V gene data show CDR1 as MNHNY and CDR2 as SVGAGI (reference sequence). The CDR3: CASSYPRGDSYEQYF. The CDR3 DNA sequence: TGTGCCAGCAGTTACCCCCGTGGTGACTCCTACGAGCAGTACTTC.

The chain carries TRBV5-8 and TRBJ1-1, with TRBD1 matching 9 bases. Germline CDR1 is SGHTS and CDR2 is YDEGEE. With V trimmed by 6 bases and J by 6 bases, 6 bases remained unmatched. This CDR3 has 13 amino acids. CDR3 in DNA: TGTGCCAGCAAAGACAGGGGGGCCCCTGAAGCTTTCTTT. This codes for CASKDRGAPEAFF.

This clone showed up just once. The J gene is TRBJ2-7, the V gene TRBV7-2, with 15 nucleotides matching TRBD2. CDR1 is SGHTA and CDR2 is FQGNSA in the germline V gene. V lost 5 bases to trimming and J lost 3 bases; unmatched junction nucleotides: 11. The CDR3 is made up of 18 amino acids. Here the CDR3 reads CASSEGLAGGPGGYEQYF. DNA for the CDR3: TGTGCCAGCAGCGAAGGACTAGCGGGAGGGCCGGGGGGCTACGAGCAGTACTTC.